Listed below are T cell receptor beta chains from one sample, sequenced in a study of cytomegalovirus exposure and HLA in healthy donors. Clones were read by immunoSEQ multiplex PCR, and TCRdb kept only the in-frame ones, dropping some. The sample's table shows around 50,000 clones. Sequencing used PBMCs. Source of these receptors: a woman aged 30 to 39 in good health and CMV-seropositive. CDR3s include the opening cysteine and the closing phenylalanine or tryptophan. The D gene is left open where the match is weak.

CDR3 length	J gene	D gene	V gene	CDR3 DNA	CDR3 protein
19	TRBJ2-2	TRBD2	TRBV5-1	TGCGCCAGCAGCTTGGCCCTAGCGGGAGTAGTACAGAACACCGGGGAGCTGTTTTTT	CASSLALAGVVQNTGELFF
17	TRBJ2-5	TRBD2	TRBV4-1	TGCGCCAGCAGCCAAGGACTAGCGGGGGTTAAACGGGAGACCCAGTACTTC	CASSQGLAGVKRETQYF
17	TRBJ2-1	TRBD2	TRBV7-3	TGTGCCAGCAGCACTGGGACTAGCGAAATCTCCTACAATGAGCAGTTCTTC	CASSTGTSEISYNEQFF
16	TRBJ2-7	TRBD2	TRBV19	TGTGCCAGTAGTGGGTGGACTAGCGGGAGTGCCTACGAGCAGTACTTC	CASSGWTSGSAYEQYF
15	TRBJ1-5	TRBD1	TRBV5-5	TGTGCCAGCAGCTTGGCCCCAGGGGGCCAACAGCCCCAGCATTTT	CASSLAPGGQQPQHF
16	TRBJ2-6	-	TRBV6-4	TGTGCCAGCAGTGACTCTCCAGGGTCAGGGGCCAACGTCCTGACTTTC	CASSDSPGSGANVLTF
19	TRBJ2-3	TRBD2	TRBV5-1	TGCGCCAGCAGCCTGTCCCCGCTAGCGGGGGGGACGAGCACAGATACGCAGTATTTT	CASSLSPLAGGTSTDTQYF
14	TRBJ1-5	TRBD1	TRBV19	TGTGCCAGTAGACGAGGACAGGACAATCAGCCCCAGCATTTT	CASRRGQDNQPQHF
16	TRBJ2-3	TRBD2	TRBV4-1	TGCGCCAGCAGCCAAATAGCGGGGTTGAGCACAGATACGCAGTATTTT	CASSQIAGLSTDTQYF
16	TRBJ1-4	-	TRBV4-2	TGTGCCAGCAGCCAAGATCAGGGCCGAGCTAATGAAAAACTGTTTTTT	CASSQDQGRANEKLFF
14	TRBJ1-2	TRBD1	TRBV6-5	TGTGCCAGCAGTTACCGGGGACAGTACACGGGCTACACCTTC	CASSYRGQYTGYTF
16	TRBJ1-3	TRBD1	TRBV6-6	TGTGCCAGCAGCCTCCCTGGACAGGGTGATGGAAACACCATATATTTT	CASSLPGQGDGNTIYF
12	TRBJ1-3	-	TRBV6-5	TGTGCCAGCACCAAAAGGGGTGACACCATATATTTT	CASTKRGDTIYF
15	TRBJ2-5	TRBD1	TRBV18	TGTGCCAGCTCACCCTCCCGGACAGGTTCTGAGACCCAGTACTTC	CASSPSRTGSETQYF
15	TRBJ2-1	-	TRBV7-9	TGTGCCAGCAGCTTGTCCTCGGAGGGGCTCAATGAGCAGTTCTTC	CASSLSSEGLNEQFF
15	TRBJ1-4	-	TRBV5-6	TGTGCCAGCAGCTTGGAATGGCAAAGGGGGGAAAAACTGTTTTTT	CASSLEWQRGEKLFF
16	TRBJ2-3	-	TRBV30	TGTGCCTGGAGCCAGGGACTTTCAGCTAGCACAGATACGCAGTATTTT	CAWSQGLSASTDTQYF
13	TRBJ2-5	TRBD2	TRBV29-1	TGCAGCGTAATAGCGGGAGGTGGGGAGACCCAGTACTTC	CSVIAGGGETQYF
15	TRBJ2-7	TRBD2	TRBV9	TGTGCCAGCAGCGTTTCCGCGGGGGACTCCTACGAGCAGTACTTC	CASSVSAGDSYEQYF
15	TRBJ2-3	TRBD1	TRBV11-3	TGTGCCAGCAGCCTGGGGACAGGGAGGCCAGATACGCAGTATTTT	CASSLGTGRPDTQYF
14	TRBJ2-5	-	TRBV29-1	TGCAGCGTTGAATTCAGGGGTCGAGATCGTCCCCAGTACTTC	CSVEFRGRDRPQYF
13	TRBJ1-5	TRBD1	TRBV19	TGTGCCAGTAGGGACAGGGACAATCAGCCCCAGCATTTT	CASRDRDNQPQHF
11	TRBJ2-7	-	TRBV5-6	TGTGCCAGCAGCTTGGCGTCCGAGCAGTACTTC	CASSLASEQYF
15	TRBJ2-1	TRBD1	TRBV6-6	TGTGCCAGCAGTTATCGGACAGGGGGTTACAATGAGCAGTTCTTC	CASSYRTGGYNEQFF
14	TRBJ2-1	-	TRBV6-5	TGTGCCAGCAGGCCGTTGACTCCCTACAATGAGCAGTTCTTC	CASRPLTPYNEQFF
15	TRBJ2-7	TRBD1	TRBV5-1	TGCGCCAGCAGCTTGGTGGGACAGGGTTTCGACGAGCAGTACTTC	CASSLVGQGFDEQYF
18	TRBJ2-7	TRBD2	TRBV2	TGTGCCAGCTTTTTAGGTACTAGCGCAACGCTGCGCTCCTACGAGCAGTACTTC	CASFLGTSATLRSYEQYF
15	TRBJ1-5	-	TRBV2	TGTGCCAGCAGTGAAAATCCGGGGAGAAATCAGCCCCAGCATTTT	CASSENPGRNQPQHF
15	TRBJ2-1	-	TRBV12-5	TGTGCTAGTGGTTTAGGGGACTGGTCGAACAATGAGCAGTTCTTC	CASGLGDWSNNEQFF
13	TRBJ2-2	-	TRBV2	TGTGCCAGCAGTGATACGAGGACCGGGGAGCTGTTTTTT	CASSDTRTGELFF